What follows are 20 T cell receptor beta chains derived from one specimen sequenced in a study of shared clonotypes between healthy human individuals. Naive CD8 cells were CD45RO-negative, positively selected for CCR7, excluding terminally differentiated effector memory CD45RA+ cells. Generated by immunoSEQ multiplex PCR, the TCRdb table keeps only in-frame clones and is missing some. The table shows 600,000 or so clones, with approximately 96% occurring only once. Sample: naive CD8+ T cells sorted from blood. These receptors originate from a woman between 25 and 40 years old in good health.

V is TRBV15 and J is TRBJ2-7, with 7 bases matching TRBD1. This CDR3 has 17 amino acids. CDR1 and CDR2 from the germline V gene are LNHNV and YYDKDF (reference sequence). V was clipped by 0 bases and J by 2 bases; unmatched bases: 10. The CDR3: CATSRDPVTGQPYEQYF. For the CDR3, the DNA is TGTGCCACCAGCAGAGATCCGGTTACGGGACAGCCCTACGAGCAGTACTTC.

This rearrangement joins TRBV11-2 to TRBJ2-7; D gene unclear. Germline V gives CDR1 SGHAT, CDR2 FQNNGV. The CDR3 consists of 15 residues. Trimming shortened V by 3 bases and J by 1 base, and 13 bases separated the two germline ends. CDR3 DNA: TGTGCCAGCAGCTTTCCAAACACGAAATCCTACGAGCAGTACTTC. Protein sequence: CASSFPNTKSYEQYF.

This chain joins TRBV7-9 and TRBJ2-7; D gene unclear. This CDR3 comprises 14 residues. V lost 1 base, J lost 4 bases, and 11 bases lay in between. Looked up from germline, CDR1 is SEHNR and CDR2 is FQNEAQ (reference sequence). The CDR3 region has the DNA TGTGCCAGCAGCTTAGTCGATAGGATTTACGAGCAGTACTTC. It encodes CASSLVDRIYEQYF.

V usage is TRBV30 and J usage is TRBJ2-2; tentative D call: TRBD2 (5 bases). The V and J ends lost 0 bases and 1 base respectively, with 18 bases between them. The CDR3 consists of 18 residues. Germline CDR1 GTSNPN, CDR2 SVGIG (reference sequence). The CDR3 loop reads CAWSVRAFWELNTGELFF. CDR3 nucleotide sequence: TGTGCCTGGAGTGTTCGGGCCTTTTGGGAGTTGAACACCGGGGAGCTGTTTTTT.

CDR3 coding DNA: TGTGCCAGCAGCATAGCGGGATGGGACACCGGGGAGCTGTTTTTT. It specifies CASSIAGWDTGELFF. The rearrangement joins TRBV13 to TRBJ2-2; the match to TRBD2 covers 8 bases. The germline V gene encodes CDR1 PRHDT and CDR2 FYEKMQ (reference sequence). V was pared by 5 bases and J by 3 bases, with 5 bases of the junction left unmatched. The CDR3 spans 15 residues.

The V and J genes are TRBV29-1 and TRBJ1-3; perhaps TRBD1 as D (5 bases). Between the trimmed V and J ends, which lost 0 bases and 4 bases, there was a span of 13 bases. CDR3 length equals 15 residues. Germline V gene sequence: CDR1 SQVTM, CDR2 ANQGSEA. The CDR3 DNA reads TGCAGCGTTGAAGAACCTCGGTCAGGGGGAAACACCATATATTTT. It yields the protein CSVEEPRSGGNTIYF.

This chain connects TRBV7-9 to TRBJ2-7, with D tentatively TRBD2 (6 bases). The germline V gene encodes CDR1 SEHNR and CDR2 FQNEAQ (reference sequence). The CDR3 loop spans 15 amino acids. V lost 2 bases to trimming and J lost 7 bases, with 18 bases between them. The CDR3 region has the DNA TGTGCCAGCAGCTTAAGTCTCGGGAGCCCGGGGGAGCAGTACTTC. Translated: CASSLSLGSPGEQYF.

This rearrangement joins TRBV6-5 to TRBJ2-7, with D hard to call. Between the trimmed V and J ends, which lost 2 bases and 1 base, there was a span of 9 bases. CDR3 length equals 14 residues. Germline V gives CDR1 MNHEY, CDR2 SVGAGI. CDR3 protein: CASSYGPESYEQYF. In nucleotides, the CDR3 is TGTGCCAGCAGTTACGGGCCTGAATCCTACGAGCAGTACTTC.

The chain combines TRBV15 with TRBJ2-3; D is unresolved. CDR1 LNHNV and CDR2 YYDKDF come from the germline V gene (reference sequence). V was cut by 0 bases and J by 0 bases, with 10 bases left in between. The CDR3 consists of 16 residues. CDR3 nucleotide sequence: TGTGCCACCAGCAGAGATCCAGGACGGAGCACAGATACGCAGTATTTT. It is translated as CATSRDPGRSTDTQYF.

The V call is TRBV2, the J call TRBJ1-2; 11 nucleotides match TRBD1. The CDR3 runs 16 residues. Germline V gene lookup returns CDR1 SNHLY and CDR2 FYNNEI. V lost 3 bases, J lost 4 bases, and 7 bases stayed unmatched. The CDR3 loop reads CASSDRDRGFSYGYTF. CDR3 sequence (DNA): TGTGCCAGCAGTGACCGGGACAGGGGGTTTAGCTATGGCTACACCTTC.

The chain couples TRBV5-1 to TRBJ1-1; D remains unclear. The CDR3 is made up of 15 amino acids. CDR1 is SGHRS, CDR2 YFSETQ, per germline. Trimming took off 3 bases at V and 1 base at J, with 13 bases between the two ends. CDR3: CASSSSRETNTEAFF. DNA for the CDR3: TGCGCCAGCAGCTCCTCCCGGGAGACGAACACTGAAGCTTTCTTT.

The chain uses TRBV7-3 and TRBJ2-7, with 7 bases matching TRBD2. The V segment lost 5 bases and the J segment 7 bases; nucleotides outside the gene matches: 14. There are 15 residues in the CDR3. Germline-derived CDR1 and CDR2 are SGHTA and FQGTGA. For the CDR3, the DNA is TGTGCCAGCAGCGCAGGTCATGGGCTAGCGGAGGAGCAGTACTTC. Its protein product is CASSAGHGLAEEQYF.

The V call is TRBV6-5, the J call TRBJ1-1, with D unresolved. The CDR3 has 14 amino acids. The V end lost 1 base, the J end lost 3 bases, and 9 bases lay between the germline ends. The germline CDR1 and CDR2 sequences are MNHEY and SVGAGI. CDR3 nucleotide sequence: TGTGCCAGCAGTTACTGGGAGGGAGACACTGAAGCTTTCTTT. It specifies CASSYWEGDTEAFF.

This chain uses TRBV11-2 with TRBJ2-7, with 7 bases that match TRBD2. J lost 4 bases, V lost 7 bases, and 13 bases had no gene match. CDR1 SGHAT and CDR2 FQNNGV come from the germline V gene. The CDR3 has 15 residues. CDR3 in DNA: TGTGCCAGCACTCCAGAGGCGGGAGCGGGGTACGAGCAGTACTTC. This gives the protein CASTPEAGAGYEQYF. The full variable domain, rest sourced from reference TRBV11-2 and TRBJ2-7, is EAGVAQSPRYKIIEKRQSVAFWCNPISGHATLYWYQQILGQGPKLLIQFQNNGVVDDSQLPKDRFSAERLKGVDSTLKIQPAKLEDSAVYLCASTPEAGAGYEQYFGPGTRLTVT.

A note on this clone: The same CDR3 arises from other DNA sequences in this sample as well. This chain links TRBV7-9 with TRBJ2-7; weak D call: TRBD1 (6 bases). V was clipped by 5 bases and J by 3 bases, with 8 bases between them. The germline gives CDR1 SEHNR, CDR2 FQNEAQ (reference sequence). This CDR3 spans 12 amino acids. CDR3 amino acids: CASSLTGYEQYF. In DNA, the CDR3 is TGTGCCAGCAGCCTGACAGGCTACGAGCAGTACTTC.

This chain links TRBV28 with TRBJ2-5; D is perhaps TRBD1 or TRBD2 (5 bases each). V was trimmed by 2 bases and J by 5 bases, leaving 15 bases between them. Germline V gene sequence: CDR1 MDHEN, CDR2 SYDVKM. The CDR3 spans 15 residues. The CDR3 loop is CASSLEGRVWETQYF. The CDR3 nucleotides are TGTGCCAGCAGTTTAGAGGGCAGGGTCTGGGAGACCCAGTACTTC. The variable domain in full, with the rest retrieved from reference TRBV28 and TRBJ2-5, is DVKVTQSSRYLVKRTGEKVFLECVQDMDHENMFWYRQDPGLGLRLIYFSYDVKMKEKGDIPEGYSVSREKKERFSLILESASTNQTSMYLCASSLEGRVWETQYFGPGTRLLVL.

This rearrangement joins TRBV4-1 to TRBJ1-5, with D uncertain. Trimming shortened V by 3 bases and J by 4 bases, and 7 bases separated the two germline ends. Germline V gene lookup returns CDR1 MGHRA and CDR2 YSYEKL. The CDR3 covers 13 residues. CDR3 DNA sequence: TGCGCCAGCAGCCAGAACGGGAATCAGCCCCAGCATTTT. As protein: CASSQNGNQPQHF.

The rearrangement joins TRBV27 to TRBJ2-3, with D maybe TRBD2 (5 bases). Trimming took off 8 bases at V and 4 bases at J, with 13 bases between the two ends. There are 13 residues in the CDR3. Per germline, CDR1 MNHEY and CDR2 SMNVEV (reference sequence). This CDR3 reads CASWTRAADTQYF. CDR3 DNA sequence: TGTGCCAGCTGGACTCGGGCAGCAGATACGCAGTATTTT.

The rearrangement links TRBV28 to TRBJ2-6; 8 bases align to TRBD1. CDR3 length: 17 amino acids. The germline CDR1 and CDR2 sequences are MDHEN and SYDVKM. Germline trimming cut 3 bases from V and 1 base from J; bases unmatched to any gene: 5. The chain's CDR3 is CASSFATGASGANVLTF. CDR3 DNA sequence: TGTGCCAGCAGTTTTGCGACAGGGGCGTCTGGGGCCAACGTCCTGACTTTC.

CDR3: CASSLWPRAPEQYF. DNA for the CDR3: TGTGCCAGCAGTTTATGGCCCAGGGCACCCGAGCAGTACTTC. The chain links TRBV28 to TRBJ2-7; possibly TRBD1 for D (5 bases). Germline CDR1 MDHEN, CDR2 SYDVKM. This CDR3 comprises 14 residues. V was cut by 0 bases and J by 6 bases, with 12 bases left in between.